The T cell receptor beta chain under discussion was sequenced for a study of blood T cell repertoires in COVID-19. Study context: The United States, Italy and Spain provided the acute and convalescent COVID-19 samples. Sources were T cells, B-cell-depleted T cells, or PBMCs; the material itself was cDNA or gDNA.

The CDR3 loop spans 16 amino acids. With 2 bases removed from V and 4 bases from J, the gap between germline ends came to 17 bases. Per germline, CDR1 SGHTA and CDR2 FQGNSA. Source study methods: Quantification of nucleated cells was approximated via reference gene primer amplification. Clones were read by immunoSEQ multiplex PCR, and TCRdb kept only the in-frame ones, dropping some. Clonal size and the V and J genes are those of that table, whereas D and trimming came from the DNA. The data contain about 110,000 clones, about four fifths of them seen just once; the ten biggest clones take up roughly 4%.

The sequenced sample consisted of peripheral blood. The chain carries TRBV7-2 and TRBJ1-1; a possible D gene is TRBD1 (5 bases). This TCR derives from a woman aged 70-85 years with acute or convalescent COVID-19. In DNA, the CDR3 is TGTGCCAGCAGCTTAAAAAAGCAGGGCACCAGCACTGAAGCTTTCTTT. Translation: CASSLKKQGTSTEAFF.